The subject of this entry is one T cell receptor beta chain. The data belong to a study of T-cell memory formation after mild COVID-19. TCRdb reanalysed the 5' RACE reads using MiXCR and keeps one entry per CDR3 protein. This table has roughly 510,000 distinct CDR3 sequences, roughly 17% appearing once. This CDR3 has 15 amino acids. V lost 1 base and J lost 4, with 13 bases in between. Sample: PBMCs or a T cell subset sorted from them (not recorded which). The gene calls are TRBV12-3 or TRBV12-4 and TRBJ1-2; a weak D match, TRBD1 (5 bases). The TCR originated in an adult woman who had mild COVID-19 (a few samples of this study predate the infection). Cell type and time point are not known. This CDR3 is CASSLGLPGVYGYTF. As DNA, the CDR3 is TGTGCCAGCAGTTTAGGTTTACCGGGGGTCTATGGCTACACCTTC.